This record concerns one TCR beta chain sequence. This specimen comes from a study of T-cell reconstitution after alpha-beta-depleted transplantation in children. Unique molecular identifiers were built into the TCRbeta library. TCRdb called the PCR reads again in MiXCR, with one record for every CDR3 protein. The top ten clones hold 3.3% of a sample with just under 550,000 distinct CDR3 sequences, about a sixth of them seen once. The CDR3 has 16 residues. Trimming stripped 1 base from V and 2 bases from J, with 15 bases between. The germline V gene has CDR1 SGHDT and CDR2 YYEEEE. The source of this sequence is a human donor who donated a stem cell graft to a child with acute lymphoblastic leukemia. The rearrangement links TRBV5-6 to TRBJ2-5; D might be TRBD2 (6 bases). The source was PBMCs from the stem cell graft donor, collected from the stem cell graft. CDR3 sequence: CASSLKGLAAQETQYF. As DNA, the CDR3 is TGTGCCAGCAGCTTGAAAGGTTTAGCGGCACAAGAGACCCAGTACTTC.